Detailed here is one T cell receptor (beta chain). The record originates from a study of cytomegalovirus exposure and HLA in healthy donors. Study overall: Tens of millions of unique TCRs from HLA-typed donors made up an early data release.

The junction had 11 bases not matched to a gene; V was cut back by 8 bases and J by 8 bases. The germline V gene has CDR1 MNHEY and CDR2 SVGAGI. The CDR3 sequence is 15 residues long. PCR employed 60 Vbeta and 13 Jbeta primers. TCRdb's table, derived via immunoSEQ multiplex PCR, lists solely in-frame clones and lacks some. This repertoire shows 80,000 or so clones, approximately 71% found once; its top ten account for around 7%. This sequence joins TRBV6-5 and TRBJ2-1; TRBD2 matches 11 bases. The receptor's source is a woman between 35 and 50 years old in good health and CMV-seronegative. The sequenced sample was PBMCs. CDR3 residues: CASSDPGLAVDEQFF. CDR3 nucleotide sequence: TGTGCCAGCTCGGACCCGGGACTAGCGGTCGATGAGCAGTTCTTC.